This TCR beta chain appears in the sequencing data of a study of blood T cell repertoires in COVID-19. Study at large: Samples of COVID-19 (acute and convalescent) were obtained from the United States, Italy and Spain. PBMCs, B-cell-depleted T cells, or T cells were the source of the cDNA or gDNA that made up the material.

This CDR3 has 15 amino acids. The germline V gene has CDR1 LGHDT and CDR2 YNNKEL (reference sequence). J gave up 7 bases and V 2 bases, and 7 bases lay outside the gene matches. Original processing notes: Amplifying reference gene primers gave estimates of nucleated cell counts. Assay: immunoSEQ multiplex PCR; the TCRdb copy retains only in-frame clones and omits some. V and J calls and clone size are those listed in that table; D and trimming were worked out from the DNA. The table has 100,000 or so clones, roughly four fifths seen once. The chain links TRBV3-1 (or the pseudogene TRBV3-2) to TRBJ1-4; 7 bases agree with TRBD1. The sequenced material came from peripheral blood. This clonotype originated in a man in his 60s with acute or convalescent COVID-19. For the CDR3, the DNA is TGTGCCAGCAGCCAAACTACAGGGGATAGTGAAAAACTGTTTTTT. It encodes CASSQTTGDSEKLFF.